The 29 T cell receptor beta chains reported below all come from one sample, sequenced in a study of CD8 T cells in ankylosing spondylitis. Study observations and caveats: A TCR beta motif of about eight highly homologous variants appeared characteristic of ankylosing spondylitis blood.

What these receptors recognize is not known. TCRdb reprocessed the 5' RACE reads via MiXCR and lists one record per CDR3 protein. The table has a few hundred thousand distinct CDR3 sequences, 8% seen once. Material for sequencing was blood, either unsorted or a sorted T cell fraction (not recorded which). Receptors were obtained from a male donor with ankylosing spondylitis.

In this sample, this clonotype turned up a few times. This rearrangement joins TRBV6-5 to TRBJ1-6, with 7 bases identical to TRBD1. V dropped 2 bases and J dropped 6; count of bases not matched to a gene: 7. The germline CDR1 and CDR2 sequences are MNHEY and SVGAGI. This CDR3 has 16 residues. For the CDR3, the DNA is TGTGCCAGCAGTTACGACGACAGGGCTGCTAATTCACCCCTCCACTTT. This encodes CASSYDDRAANSPLHF.

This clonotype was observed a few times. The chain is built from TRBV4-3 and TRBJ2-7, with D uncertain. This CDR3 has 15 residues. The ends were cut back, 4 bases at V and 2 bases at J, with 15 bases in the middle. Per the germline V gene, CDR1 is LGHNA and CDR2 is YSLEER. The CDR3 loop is CASSPRRIDPYEQYF. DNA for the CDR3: TGCGCCAGCAGCCCAAGACGGATTGATCCCTACGAGCAGTACTTC.

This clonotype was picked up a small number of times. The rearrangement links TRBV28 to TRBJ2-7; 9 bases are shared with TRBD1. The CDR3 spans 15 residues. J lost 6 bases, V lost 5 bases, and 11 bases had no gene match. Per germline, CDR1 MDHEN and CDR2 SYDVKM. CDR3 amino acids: CASSLSVGQGPEQYF. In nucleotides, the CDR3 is TGTGCCAGCAGTCTCTCAGTGGGACAGGGACCCGAGCAGTACTTC.

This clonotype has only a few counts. The CDR3: CASTRQGLRETQYF. The CDR3 DNA follows: TGTGCCAGCACGAGACAGGGTTTGCGGGAGACCCAGTACTTC. The chain links TRBV28 to TRBJ2-5; 7 nucleotides line up with TRBD1. From germline, CDR1 is MDHEN and CDR2 SYDVKM. This CDR3 has 14 residues. The junction had 10 bases not matched to a gene; V was cut back by 7 bases and J by 5 bases.

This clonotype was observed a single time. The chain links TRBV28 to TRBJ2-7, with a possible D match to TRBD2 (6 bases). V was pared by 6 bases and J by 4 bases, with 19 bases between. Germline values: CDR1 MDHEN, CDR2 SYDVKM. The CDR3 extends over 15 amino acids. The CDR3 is CASSQRERRLYEQYF. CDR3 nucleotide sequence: TGTGCCAGCAGCCAACGGGAGAGGCGACTGTACGAGCAGTACTTC.

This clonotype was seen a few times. The CDR3 region is CASSLDSSGSPYEQYF. The CDR3 DNA follows: TGCGCCAGCAGCTTGGACTCTAGCGGGAGTCCTTACGAGCAGTACTTC. The J gene is TRBJ2-7, the V gene TRBV5-1, with 10 bases aligning to TRBD2. V shed 0 bases and J 4 bases; nucleotides not matched to a gene: 7. This CDR3 has 16 residues. Germline V lookup: CDR1 SGHRS, CDR2 YFSETQ. Full variable domain (remainder filled in from reference TRBV5-1 and TRBJ2-7): KAGVTQTPRYLIKTRGQQVTLSCSPISGHRSVSWYQQTPGQGLQFLFEYFSETQRNKGNFPGRFSGRQFSNSRSEMNVSTLELGDSALYLCASSLDSSGSPYEQYFGPGTRLTVT.

The CDR3 sequence is CSVDREYTDTQYF. In DNA, the CDR3 is TGCAGCGTCGACAGGGAATACACAGATACGCAGTATTTT. This chain connects TRBV29-1 to TRBJ2-3; 7 nucleotides align to TRBD1. With 6 bases clipped from V and 2 bases from J, the junction kept 5 bases outside the gene matches. Germline lookup yields CDR1 SQVTM and CDR2 ANQGSEA. CDR3 length: 13 amino acids.

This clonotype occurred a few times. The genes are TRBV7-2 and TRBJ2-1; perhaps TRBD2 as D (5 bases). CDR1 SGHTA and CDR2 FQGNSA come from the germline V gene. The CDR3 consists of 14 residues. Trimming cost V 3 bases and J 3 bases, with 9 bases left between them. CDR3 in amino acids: CASSFEGSYNEQFF. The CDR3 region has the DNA TGTGCCAGCAGCTTCGAGGGTAGCTACAATGAGCAGTTCTTC. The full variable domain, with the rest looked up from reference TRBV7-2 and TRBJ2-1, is GAGVSQSPSNKVTEKGKDVELRCDPISGHTALYWYRQSLGQGLEFLIYFQGNSAPDKSGLPSDRFSAERTGGSVSTLTIQRTQQEDSAVYLCASSFEGSYNEQFFGPGTRLTVL.

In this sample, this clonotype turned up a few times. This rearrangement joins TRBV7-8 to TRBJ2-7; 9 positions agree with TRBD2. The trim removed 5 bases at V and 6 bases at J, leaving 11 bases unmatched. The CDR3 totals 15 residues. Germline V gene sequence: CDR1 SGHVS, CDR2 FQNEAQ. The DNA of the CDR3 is TGTGCCAGCAGCGTTAGCGGGGGTCCCCTAGTCGAGCAGTACTTC. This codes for CASSVSGGPLVEQYF.

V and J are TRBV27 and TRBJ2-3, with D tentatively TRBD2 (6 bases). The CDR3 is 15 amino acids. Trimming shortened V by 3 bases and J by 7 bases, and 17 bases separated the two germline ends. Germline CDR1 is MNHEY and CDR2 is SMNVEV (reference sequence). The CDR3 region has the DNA TGTGCCAGCAGTTTGAGGGCGGGGTCCCCAAATACGCAGTATTTT. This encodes CASSLRAGSPNTQYF.

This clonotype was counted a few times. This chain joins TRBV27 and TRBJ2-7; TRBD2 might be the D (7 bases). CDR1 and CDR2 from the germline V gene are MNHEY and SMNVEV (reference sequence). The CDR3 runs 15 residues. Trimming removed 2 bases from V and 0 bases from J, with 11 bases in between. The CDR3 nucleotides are TGTGCCAGCAGTTTAACGGGGGGCCCCTCCTACGAGCAGTACTTC. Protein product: CASSLTGGPSYEQYF.

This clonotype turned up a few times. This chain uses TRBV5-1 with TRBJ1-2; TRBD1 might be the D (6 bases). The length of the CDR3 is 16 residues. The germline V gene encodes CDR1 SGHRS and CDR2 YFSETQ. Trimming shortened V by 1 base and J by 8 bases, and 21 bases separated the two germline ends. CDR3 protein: CASSLTSGDKIFGYTF. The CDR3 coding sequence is TGCGCCAGCAGCTTGACCTCAGGGGACAAGATCTTCGGCTACACCTTC.

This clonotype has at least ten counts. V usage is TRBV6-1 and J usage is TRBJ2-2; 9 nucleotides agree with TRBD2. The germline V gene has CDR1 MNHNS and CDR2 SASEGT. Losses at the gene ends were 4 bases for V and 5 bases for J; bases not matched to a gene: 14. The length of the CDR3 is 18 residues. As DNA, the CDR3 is TGTGCCAGCAGTGGAGCCAGAGGTAGCGGGAGCGGAACCGGGGAGCTGTTTTTT. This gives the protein CASSGARGSGSGTGELFF.

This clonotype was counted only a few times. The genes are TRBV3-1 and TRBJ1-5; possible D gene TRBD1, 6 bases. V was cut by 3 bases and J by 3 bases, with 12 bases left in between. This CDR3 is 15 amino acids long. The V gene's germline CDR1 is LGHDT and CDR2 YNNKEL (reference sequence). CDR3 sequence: CASSHQGLYNQPQHF. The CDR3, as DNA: TGTGCCAGCAGCCACCAGGGGTTATACAATCAGCCCCAGCATTTT.

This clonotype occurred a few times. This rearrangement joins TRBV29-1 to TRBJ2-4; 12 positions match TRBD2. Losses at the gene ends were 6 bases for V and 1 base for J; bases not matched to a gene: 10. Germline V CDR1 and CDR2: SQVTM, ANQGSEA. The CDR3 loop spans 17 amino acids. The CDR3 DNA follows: TGCAGCGTATCACTAGCGGGAGGCCCCATGGCCAAAAACATTCAGTACTTC. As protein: CSVSLAGGPMAKNIQYF.

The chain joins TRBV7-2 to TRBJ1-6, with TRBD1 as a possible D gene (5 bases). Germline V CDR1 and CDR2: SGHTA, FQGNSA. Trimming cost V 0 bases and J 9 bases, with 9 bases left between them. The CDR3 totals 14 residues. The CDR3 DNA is TGTGCCAGCAGCTTAGCTGGGGACTTTTCACCCCTCCACTTT. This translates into CASSLAGDFSPLHF.

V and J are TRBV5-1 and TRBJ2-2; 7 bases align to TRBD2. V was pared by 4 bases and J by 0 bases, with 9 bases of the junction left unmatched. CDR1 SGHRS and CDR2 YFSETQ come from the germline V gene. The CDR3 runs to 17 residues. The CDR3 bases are TGCGCCAGCAGCCTGGACGGGGGGTCCGCGAACACCGGGGAGCTGTTTTTT. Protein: CASSLDGGSANTGELFF. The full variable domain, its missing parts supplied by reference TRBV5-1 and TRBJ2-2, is KAGVTQTPRYLIKTRGQQVTLSCSPISGHRSVSWYQQTPGQGLQFLFEYFSETQRNKGNFPGRFSGRQFSNSRSEMNVSTLELGDSALYLCASSLDGGSANTGELFFGEGSRLTVL.

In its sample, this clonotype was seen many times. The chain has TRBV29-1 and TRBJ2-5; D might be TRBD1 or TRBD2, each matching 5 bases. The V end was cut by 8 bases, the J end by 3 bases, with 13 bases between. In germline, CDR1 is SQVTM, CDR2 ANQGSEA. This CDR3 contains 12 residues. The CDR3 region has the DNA TGCAGCCTCCGGGACGGAGAAGAGACCCAGTACTTC. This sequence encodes CSLRDGEETQYF. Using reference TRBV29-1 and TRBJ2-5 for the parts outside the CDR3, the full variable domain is SAVISQKPSRDICQRGTSLTIQCQVDSQVTMMFWYRQQPGQSLTLIATANQGSEATYESGFVIDKFPISRPNLTFSTLTVSNMSPEDSSIYLCSLRDGEETQYFGPGTRLLVL.

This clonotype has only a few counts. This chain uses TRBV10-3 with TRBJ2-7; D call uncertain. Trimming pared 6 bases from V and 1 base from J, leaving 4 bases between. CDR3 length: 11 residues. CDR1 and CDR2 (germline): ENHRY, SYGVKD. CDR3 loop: CAISDSYEQYF. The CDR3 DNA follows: TGTGCCATCAGCGATTCCTACGAGCAGTACTTC.

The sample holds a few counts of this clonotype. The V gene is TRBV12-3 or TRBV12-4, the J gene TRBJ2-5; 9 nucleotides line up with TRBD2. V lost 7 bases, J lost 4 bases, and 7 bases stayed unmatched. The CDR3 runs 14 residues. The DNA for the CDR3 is TGTGCCAGCACGGGCGGGAGGGCCTCAGAGACCCAGTACTTC. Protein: CASTGGRASETQYF.

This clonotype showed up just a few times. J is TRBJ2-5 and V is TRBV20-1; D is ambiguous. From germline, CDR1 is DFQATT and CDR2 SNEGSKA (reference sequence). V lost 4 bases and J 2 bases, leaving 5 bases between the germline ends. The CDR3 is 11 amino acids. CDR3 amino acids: CSATIQETQYF. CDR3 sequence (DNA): TGCAGTGCTACGATACAAGAGACCCAGTACTTC.

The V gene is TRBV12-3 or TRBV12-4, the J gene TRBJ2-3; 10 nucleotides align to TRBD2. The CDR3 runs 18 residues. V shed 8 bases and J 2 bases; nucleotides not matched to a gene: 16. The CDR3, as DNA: TGTGCCAGCGCGAGTAGCGGGAGGCCGGGCCCCGACACAGATACGCAGTATTTT. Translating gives CASASSGRPGPDTDTQYF.

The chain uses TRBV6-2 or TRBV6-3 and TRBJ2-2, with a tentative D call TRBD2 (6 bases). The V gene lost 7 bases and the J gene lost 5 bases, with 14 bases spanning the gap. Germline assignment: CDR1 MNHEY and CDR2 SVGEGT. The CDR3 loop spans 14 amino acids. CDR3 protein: CASKEGGLTGELFF. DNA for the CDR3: TGTGCCAGCAAGGAGGGAGGACTAACCGGGGAGCTGTTTTTT.

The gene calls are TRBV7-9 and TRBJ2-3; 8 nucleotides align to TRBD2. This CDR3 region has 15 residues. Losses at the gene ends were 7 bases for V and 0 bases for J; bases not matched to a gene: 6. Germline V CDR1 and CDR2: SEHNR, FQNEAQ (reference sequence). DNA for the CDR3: TGTGCCAGCAACCAACTAGCGGAAAGCACAGATACGCAGTATTTT. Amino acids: CASNQLAESTDTQYF. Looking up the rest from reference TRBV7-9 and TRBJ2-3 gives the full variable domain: DTGVSQNPRHKITKRGQNVTFRCDPISEHNRLYWYRQTLGQGPEFLTYFQNEAQLEKSRLLSDRFSAERPKGSFSTLEIQRTEQGDSAMYLCASNQLAESTDTQYFGPGTRLTVL.

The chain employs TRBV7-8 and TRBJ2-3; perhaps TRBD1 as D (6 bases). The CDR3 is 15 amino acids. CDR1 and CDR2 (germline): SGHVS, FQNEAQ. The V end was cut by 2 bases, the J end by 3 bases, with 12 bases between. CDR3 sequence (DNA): TGTGCCAGCAGCTTATTGGGGACAACGACAGATACGCAGTATTTT. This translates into CASSLLGTTTDTQYF. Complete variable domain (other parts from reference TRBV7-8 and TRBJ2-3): GAGVSQSPRYKVAKRGQDVALRCDPISGHVSLFWYQQALGQGPEFLTYFQNEAQLDKSGLPSDRFFAERPEGSVSTLKIQRTQQEDSAVYLCASSLLGTTTDTQYFGPGTRLTVL.

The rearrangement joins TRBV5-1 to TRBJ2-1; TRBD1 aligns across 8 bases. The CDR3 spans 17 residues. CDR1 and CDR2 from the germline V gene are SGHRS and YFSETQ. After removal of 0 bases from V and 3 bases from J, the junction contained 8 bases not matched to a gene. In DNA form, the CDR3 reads TGCGCCAGCAGCTTGGCCACCGGGACAGGTAACTACAATGAGCAGTTCTTC. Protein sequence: CASSLATGTGNYNEQFF.

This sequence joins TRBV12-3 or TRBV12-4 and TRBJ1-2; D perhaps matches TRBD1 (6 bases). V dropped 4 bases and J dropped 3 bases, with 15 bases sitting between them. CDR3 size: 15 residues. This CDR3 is CASSSSTGYHYGYTF. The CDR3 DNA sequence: TGTGCCAGCAGTTCCTCGACAGGATACCACTATGGCTACACCTTC.

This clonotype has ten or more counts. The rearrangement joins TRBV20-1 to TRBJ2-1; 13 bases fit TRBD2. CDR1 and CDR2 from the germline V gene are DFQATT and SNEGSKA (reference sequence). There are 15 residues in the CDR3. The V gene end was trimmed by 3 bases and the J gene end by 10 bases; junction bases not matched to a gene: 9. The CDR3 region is CSARIPGLAGREQFF. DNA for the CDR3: TGCAGTGCTAGGATACCGGGACTAGCGGGACGCGAGCAGTTCTTC.

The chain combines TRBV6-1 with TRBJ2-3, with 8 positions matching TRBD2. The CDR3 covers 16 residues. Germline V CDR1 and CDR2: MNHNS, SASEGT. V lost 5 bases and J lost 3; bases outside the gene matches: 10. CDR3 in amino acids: CASSPTPAGETDTQYF. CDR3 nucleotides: TGTGCCAGCAGTCCGACTCCAGCGGGAGAGACAGATACGCAGTATTTT.